Below are 32 T cell receptor beta chains sequenced from a single sample in a study of blood T cell repertoires in COVID-19. Clones were read by immunoSEQ multiplex PCR, and TCRdb kept only the in-frame ones, dropping some. The sample holds tens of thousands of clones, about 90% seen once. Sequenced: peripheral blood. Every receptor here comes from a male donor with acute or convalescent COVID-19.

CDR3 sequence: CASSQKTGAGANVLTF. CDR3 bases: TGTGCCAGCAGCCAAAAGACAGGGGCTGGGGCCAACGTCCTGACTTTC. The chain joins TRBV3-1 (or the pseudogene TRBV3-2) to TRBJ2-6, with 8 bases that match TRBD1. The CDR3 spans 16 residues. CDR1 is LGHDT, CDR2 YNNKEL, per germline (reference sequence). The trim removed 2 bases at V and 2 bases at J, leaving 2 bases unmatched.

This clone has just one count. J is TRBJ2-1 and V is TRBV5-1; D is perhaps TRBD1 (6 bases). Per germline, CDR1 SGHRS and CDR2 YFSETQ. Trimming took off 4 bases at V and 8 bases at J, with 19 bases between the two ends. The CDR3 runs to 15 residues. This CDR3 is CASSKGDTSRDEQFF. The CDR3 DNA reads as TGCGCCAGCAGCAAAGGGGACACCTCCCGGGATGAGCAGTTCTTC.

This sequence joins TRBV6-1 and TRBJ2-7; 8 positions match TRBD1. Germline lookup yields CDR1 MNHNS and CDR2 SASEGT. The CDR3 has 14 residues. Trimming cost V 0 bases and J 5 bases; bases outside gene matches: 3. The CDR3 spells CASSEALTGDEQYF. CDR3 coding DNA: TGTGCCAGCAGTGAAGCGCTGACAGGGGACGAGCAGTACTTC.

CDR3 nucleotide sequence: TGTGCCAGCAGTAAGCAGCGGAGTCAAGAGACCCAGTACTTC. Translating it yields CASSKQRSQETQYF. The chain uses TRBV6-5 and TRBJ2-5; perhaps TRBD2 as D (5 bases). Germline V gene data show CDR1 as MNHEY and CDR2 as SVGAGI. The CDR3 runs 14 residues. V gave up 5 bases and J gave up 2 bases, with 12 bases separating them.

This chain joins TRBV12-3 or TRBV12-4 and TRBJ1-2; a weak D match, TRBD1 (5 bases). Trimming left V 4 bases short and J 4 bases short, with 7 bases between. CDR3 length: 12 amino acids. This chain's CDR3 is CASSSTAYGYTF. The CDR3 coding sequence is TGTGCCAGCAGTTCGACAGCCTATGGCTACACCTTC.

This chain uses TRBV7-2 with TRBJ2-2, with D possibly matching TRBD1 (6 bases). Germline V gene data show CDR1 as SGHTA and CDR2 as FQGNSA. The CDR3 is 15 residues long. The germline V and J ends were trimmed by 5 bases and 5 bases, with 15 bases remaining between them. CDR3 amino acids: CASSPSGQRTGELFF. As DNA, the CDR3 is TGTGCCAGCAGCCCCTCCGGACAGAGGACCGGGGAGCTGTTTTTT.

The rearrangement joins TRBV4-2 to TRBJ1-2, with D possibly being TRBD1 (6 bases). Germline CDR1 reads LGHNA; CDR2 reads YNFKEQ. CDR3 length: 16 residues. Trimming removed 0 bases from V and 4 bases from J, with 15 bases in between. CDR3 coding DNA: TGTGCCAGCAGCCAAGATTTGACAGTAGGGGGCTATGGCTACACCTTC. Its protein product is CASSQDLTVGGYGYTF.

V is TRBV27 and J is TRBJ1-6, with D unresolved. The CDR3 sequence is 14 residues long. In germline, CDR1 is MNHEY, CDR2 SMNVEV (reference sequence). Trimming shortened V by 2 bases and J by 11 bases, and 13 bases separated the two germline ends. The CDR3, as DNA: TGTGCCAGCAGTTTACAGTTTCCTGAGGCACCCCTCCACTTT. It translates to CASSLQFPEAPLHF.

This chain uses TRBV5-4 with TRBJ2-5; 8 bases map to TRBD2. The CDR3 is 18 residues long. Per germline, CDR1 SGHNT and CDR2 YYREEE (reference sequence). J was trimmed by 0 bases and V by 2 bases; bases with no gene match: 12. The CDR3 DNA sequence: TGTGCCAGCAGCTTCGGGGCTAGCGGGTTTTCGTACCAAGAGACCCAGTACTTC. Translating it yields CASSFGASGFSYQETQYF. The full variable domain, with the rest looked up from reference TRBV5-4 and TRBJ2-5, is ETGVTQSPTHLIKTRGQQVTLRCSSQSGHNTVSWYQQALGQGPQFIFQYYREEENGRGNFPPRFSGLQFPNYSSELNVNALELDDSALYLCASSFGASGFSYQETQYFGPGTRLLVL.

V is TRBV30 and J is TRBJ1-2, with D perhaps TRBD1 (6 bases). The CDR3 is 11 amino acids. CDR1 is GTSNPN and CDR2 is SVGIG in the germline V gene (reference sequence). In DNA form, the CDR3 reads TGTGCATTACAGGGTGGCTATGGCTACACCTTC. Translation gives CALQGGYGYTF.

This clone is labeled hyperexpanded. This chain links TRBV2 with TRBJ1-5, with D maybe TRBD1 (6 bases). Germline V gene sequence: CDR1 SNHLY, CDR2 FYNNEI. V dropped 5 bases and J dropped 5 bases, with 10 bases sitting between them. This CDR3 is 13 amino acids long. The CDR3 nucleotides read TGTGCCAGCAGTACGAGGGGGTATCAGCCCCAGCATTTT. Its translation: CASSTRGYQPQHF. Variable domain in full (rest from reference TRBV2 and TRBJ1-5): EPEVTQTPSHQVTQMGQEVILRCVPISNHLYFYWYRQILGQKVEFLVSFYNNEISEKSEIFDDQFSVERPDGSNFTLKIRSTKLEDSAMYFCASSTRGYQPQHFGDGTRLSIL.

This clone was seen only a few times. The chain combines TRBV18 with TRBJ2-1; 8 nucleotides align to TRBD1. Germline V lookup: CDR1 KGHSH, CDR2 LQKENI. The CDR3 has 14 amino acids. V dropped 2 bases and J dropped 9; count of bases not matched to a gene: 6. CDR3 sequence reads: CASSPETGAGEQFF. CDR3 bases: TGTGCCAGCTCACCAGAGACAGGGGCTGGTGAGCAGTTCTTC. Using reference TRBV18 and TRBJ2-1 for the parts outside the CDR3, the full variable domain is NAGVMQNPRHLVRRRGQEARLRCSPMKGHSHVYWYRQLPEEGLKFMVYLQKENIIDESGMPKERFSAEFPKEGPSILRIQQVVRGDSAAYFCASSPETGAGEQFFGPGTRLTVL.

CDR3 loop: CARSGGAGRGASGLTLNTGELFF. The CDR3 region has the DNA TGTGCCCGCTCGGGGGGCGCAGGCCGGGGCGCATCAGGGCTAACGCTTAACACCGGGGAGCTGTTTTTT. V usage is TRBV28 and J usage is TRBJ2-2, with a tentative D call TRBD2 (7 bases). Trimming took off 11 bases at V and 2 bases at J, with 42 bases between the two ends. The CDR3 length is 23 residues. Germline CDR1 and CDR2: MDHEN and SYDVKM.

This chain joins TRBV11-2 and TRBJ1-2; tentative D call: TRBD1 (5 bases). Trimming shortened V by 6 bases and J by 8 bases, and 16 bases separated the two germline ends. The CDR3 is made up of 13 amino acids. Germline values: CDR1 SGHAT, CDR2 FQNNGV. The CDR3 DNA sequence: TGTGCCAGCAGTTTCGGGACGGAGGGGGGCTACACCTTC. This codes for CASSFGTEGGYTF.

The chain has TRBV27 and TRBJ2-7; TRBD1 matches at 8 bases. With 6 bases clipped from V and 0 bases from J, the junction kept 7 bases outside the gene matches. The CDR3 totals 15 residues. From germline, CDR1 is MNHEY and CDR2 SMNVEV (reference sequence). The CDR3 is CASSRTGSRSYEQYF. CDR3 nucleotide sequence: TGTGCCAGCAGCCGGACAGGGTCGCGCTCCTACGAGCAGTACTTC.

CDR3 in amino acids: CAISASGQGNSPLHF. Here the CDR3 DNA reads TGTGCCATCAGTGCCAGCGGACAGGGTAATTCACCCCTCCACTTT. The chain joins TRBV10-3 to TRBJ1-6; TRBD1 agrees at 8 bases. Per germline, CDR1 ENHRY and CDR2 SYGVKD. J lost 6 bases, V lost 4 bases, and 5 bases had no gene match. CDR3 length: 15 amino acids.

The table lists this clone with a count of one. The CDR3 coding sequence is TGTGCCAGCTCACCACGTTCTAGCGGGGGATCAGATACGCAGTATTTT. Translated, it gives CASSPRSSGGSDTQYF. The rearrangement joins TRBV18 to TRBJ2-3; 10 nucleotides match TRBD2. The CDR3 runs 16 residues. V lost 1 base, J lost 4 bases, and 5 bases stayed unmatched. Germline CDR1 KGHSH, CDR2 LQKENI.

The chain is built from TRBV19 and TRBJ1-2, with D perhaps matching TRBD1 (6 bases). The CDR3 loop spans 13 amino acids. Germline V gives CDR1 LNHDA, CDR2 SQIVND (reference sequence). The ends were cut back, 7 bases at V and 5 bases at J, with 14 bases in the middle. CDR3 residues: CASTQTTGYGYTF. The DNA for the CDR3 is TGTGCCAGTACCCAGACTACAGGGTATGGCTACACCTTC.

This chain links TRBV19 with TRBJ1-2; 7 nucleotides line up with TRBD1. Germline V gives CDR1 LNHDA, CDR2 SQIVND (reference sequence). V shed 10 bases, J shed 8 bases, and the junction held 10 bases outside the gene matches. There are 12 residues in the CDR3. CDR3 region: CATNVRGDGYTF. DNA for the CDR3: TGTGCCACCAACGTCAGGGGGGACGGCTACACCTTC.

V is TRBV5-1 and J is TRBJ2-2, with D perhaps matching TRBD1 (6 bases). Germline V gene lookup returns CDR1 SGHRS and CDR2 YFSETQ. The length of the CDR3 is 16 residues. The V end lost 8 bases, the J end lost 0 bases, and 17 bases lay between the germline ends. CDR3 DNA: TGCGCCAGTACGGACCCAGGGACAACGAACACCGGGGAGCTGTTTTTT. Amino acid sequence: CASTDPGTTNTGELFF.

The chain carries TRBV11-2 and TRBJ2-1; tentative D call: TRBD1 (6 bases). V was clipped by 5 bases and J by 0 bases, with 11 bases between them. The CDR3 runs 15 residues. The germline CDR1 and CDR2 sequences are SGHAT and FQNNGV. The CDR3 here is CASSRSGVSYNEQFF. DNA of the CDR3: TGTGCCAGCAGCCGATCAGGGGTCTCCTACAATGAGCAGTTCTTC.

The genes are TRBV30 and TRBJ2-3; D may be TRBD1 (5 bases). Per the germline V gene, CDR1 is GTSNPN and CDR2 is SVGIG (reference sequence). The V end was cut by 0 bases, the J end by 1 base, with 11 bases between. This CDR3 contains 15 residues. The CDR3 coding sequence is TGTGCCTGGAGTGTGAGTGGGGCGGGCACAGATACGCAGTATTTT. Its protein is CAWSVSGAGTDTQYF.

The chain joins TRBV27 to TRBJ2-7, with TRBD1 as a possible D gene (6 bases). The CDR3 totals 15 residues. V lost 5 bases and J lost 2, with 16 bases in between. CDR1 and CDR2 from the germline V gene are MNHEY and SMNVEV (reference sequence). CDR3 residues: CASSVTGSATYEQYF. As DNA, the CDR3 is TGTGCCAGCAGTGTGACAGGCTCAGCCACCTACGAGCAGTACTTC.

The chain carries TRBV3-1 (or the pseudogene TRBV3-2) and TRBJ1-2; D unclear. Germline V CDR1 and CDR2: LGHDT, YNNKEL (reference sequence). Trimming stripped 8 bases from V and 4 bases from J, with 8 bases between. The CDR3 loop spans 11 amino acids. This CDR3 is CASGTVYGYTF. The CDR3 region has the DNA TGTGCCAGCGGAACAGTCTATGGCTACACCTTC.

The CDR3 spells CATSRDSGGAEREQFF. The CDR3, as DNA: TGTGCCACCAGCAGAGATAGCGGGGGGGCCGAGCGTGAGCAGTTCTTC. V is TRBV15 and J is TRBJ2-1, with TRBD2 matching 11 bases. J lost 9 bases, V lost 0 bases, and 7 bases had no gene match. The CDR3 spans 16 residues. CDR1 and CDR2 from the germline V gene are LNHNV and YYDKDF (reference sequence).

This sequence joins TRBV2 and TRBJ1-4; tentative D call: TRBD1 (6 bases). The CDR3 consists of 16 residues. Germline CDR1 reads SNHLY; CDR2 reads FYNNEI. The V end lost 7 bases, the J end lost 8 bases, and 23 bases lay between the germline ends. CDR3 in amino acids: CASTGFRDTFGEKLFF. For the CDR3, the DNA is TGTGCCAGCACAGGCTTCCGGGACACCTTTGGCGAAAAACTGTTTTTT.

The chain joins TRBV19 to TRBJ2-7, with 8 bases lining up with TRBD1. The germline V gene has CDR1 LNHDA and CDR2 SQIVND (reference sequence). The CDR3 has 15 residues. V trimming: 2 bases; J trimming: 6 bases; junction bases outside the gene matches: 9. The CDR3 is CASSIPDREIGEQYF. The CDR3 coding sequence is TGTGCCAGTAGTATACCGGACAGGGAAATCGGCGAGCAGTACTTC.

The chain joins TRBV2 to TRBJ1-1; unclear D gene. Looked up from germline, CDR1 is SNHLY and CDR2 is FYNNEI. The germline V and J ends were trimmed by 4 bases and 5 bases, with 11 bases remaining between them. The CDR3 totals 13 residues. CDR3 in DNA: TGTGCCAGCAGTGTCCAGGATCGGACTGAAGCTTTCTTT. Protein: CASSVQDRTEAFF.

The V gene is TRBV7-3, the J gene TRBJ2-3; D is uncertain. Trimming took 3 bases from V and 4 from J, leaving 11 bases between them. The CDR3 covers 14 residues. Germline V gene sequence: CDR1 SGHTA, CDR2 FQGTGA. CDR3 protein: CASSFGLGADTQYF. CDR3 DNA: TGTGCCAGCAGCTTTGGGTTGGGCGCAGATACGCAGTATTTT.

Here the CDR3 reads CASSQDLGRGLTNEKLFF. DNA for the CDR3: TGCGCCAGCAGCCAAGATTTGGGCAGGGGGTTGACTAATGAAAAACTGTTTTTT. V gene TRBV4-1 combines with J gene TRBJ1-4; the match to TRBD1 covers 7 bases. The CDR3 covers 18 residues. CDR1 and CDR2 (germline): MGHRA, YSYEKL. Losses at the gene ends were 0 bases for V and 2 bases for J; bases not matched to a gene: 9.

V is TRBV5-5 and J is TRBJ2-3, with 13 bases matching TRBD2. Germline values: CDR1 SGHKS, CDR2 YYEKEE (reference sequence). CDR3 length equals 16 residues. Unmatched junction bases numbered 9, after V lost 5 bases and J lost 6 bases. CDR3 sequence: CASSRTSGGHADTQYF. The CDR3 bases are TGTGCCAGCAGTCGGACTAGCGGGGGCCACGCGGATACGCAGTATTTT.

This sequence joins TRBV28 and TRBJ2-3, with 7 bases lining up with TRBD1. With V trimmed by 10 bases and J by 3 bases, 7 bases remained unmatched. The CDR3 extends over 13 amino acids. The germline V gene has CDR1 MDHEN and CDR2 SYDVKM. The CDR3 region is CATETDRTDTQYF. DNA of the CDR3: TGTGCCACGGAAACGGACAGGACAGATACGCAGTATTTT.